What follows is one T cell receptor (beta chain) and its context. One junction end does not reproduce the germline sequence, and a read error may be involved. The data were taken from a study of cytomegalovirus exposure and HLA in healthy donors. Primers: 60 Vbeta forward and 13 Jbeta reverse. TCRdb's table, derived via immunoSEQ multiplex PCR, lists solely in-frame clones and lacks some. Of around 120,000 clones in the sample, 75% were seen once. This clonotype was sampled from a woman aged 18 to 35 in good health and CMV-seronegative. The source material was PBMCs.

CDR3 bases: TGTGCCTGGAGTGTACGGTATCATGAACAGTTCTTC. Translated, it gives CAWSVRYHEQFF. The rearrangement uses TRBV30 and TRBJ2-1, with D unresolved. The CDR3 sequence is 12 residues long. Germline V gene lookup returns CDR1 GTSNPN and CDR2 SVGIG (reference sequence).